This T cell receptor (beta chain) is drawn from a study of T cells after yellow fever vaccination (dated by TCRdb to 2018 to 2020). For the wider study: The SMART-Seq v4 Ultra Low Input RNA kit was used to prepare libraries from fractions with low cell numbers. To follow T-cell clones before and after both primary and booster YFV17D yellow fever vaccination, bulk TCR alpha and beta repertoires underwent longitudinal sequencing. The cohort comprised two healthy male donors, one aged 18 to 30 and one aged 30 to 40 years. Blood samples were taken at several timepoints before and after primary and secondary immunization, and bulk PBMC replicates and cell subsets were isolated.

The treatment or condition label corresponds to: live attenuated yellow fever vaccine strain. PBMCs were isolated from peripheral blood using a standard Ficoll-Paque protocol. CD4 and CD8 T-cell fractions were isolated with Dynabeads CD4 and CD8 positive selection kits. TriZol was used to extract RNA from bulk PBMCs, from CD4 and CD8 fractions, and from dextramer-positive and dextramer-negative fractions. A note on this clonotype: Its antigen is currently not known. The sample holds no much larger clone one base away, and base qualities are not on file.

TCR cDNA was synthesized by 5'RACE template switching, which introduced a universal primer site and unique molecular identifiers. Priming of cDNA synthesis was performed from both the TCR alpha and TCR beta constant segments. Libraries were amplified in two PCR steps, with sample barcodes and sequencing adapters added in the second step. Sequencing of libraries was performed on Illumina HiSeq 2500 (2x100 bp) or NovaSeq (2x150 bp). The authors' pipeline ran thus. Demultiplexing of reads and collapsing into UMI consensus sequences were performed with MIGEC, and V(D)J alignment was carried out with MiXCR. Vaccine-responding clonotypes were defined with edgeR using replicate PBMC samples, requiring FDR below 0.01 and a log2 fold change above 5 up to day 15. Bulk clonotypes were assigned CD4 or CD8 identity according to which sequenced CD4 or CD8 repertoire held them at higher abundance. TCRdb reran the public reads through fastp at Q25 and MiXCR, keeping productive beta chains. A single entry per CDR3 protein holds the most common genes and DNA from its merged rows. The V and J calls were not made by the authors but by TCRdb's processing. This sample lists about 240,000 distinct CDR3 sequences; 6.9% were detected once. Approximately 0.87% of the sample lies in the top ten.

Findings and caveats that apply to the study as a whole: A small fraction of clonotypes appeared in both the CD4 and CD8 compartments, likely as a result of convergent recombination. Only a couple of donors were included in the study, so the extent to which the findings can be generalized is limited. The secondary T-cell response was weaker than the primary response but faster, peaking on day 5 instead of day 15. Computational filtering was needed because FACS-sorted repertoires could contain abundant contaminating clonotypes from the bulk population. After the booster, most clones that had expanded after primary vaccination were detected again (around 97% of CD4 and around 88% of CD8), suggesting broad maintenance of memory.

This receptor was obtained from a man younger than 45 who received the YFV17D yellow fever vaccine. Sequences were derived from CD4+ T cells sorted from PBMCs, sampled 15 days after the yellow fever booster vaccination.

The sequenced DNA is TGTGCCAGCAGTTCACTAGCGGTAACCTCCTACAATGAGCAGTTCTTC. It is translated as CASSSLAVTSYNEQFF. The chain employs TRBV28 and TRBJ2-1; TRBD2 matches 8 bases in the middle. CDR3 length: 16 amino acids, cysteine to phenylalanine. Here the CDR3 DNA is all that survives: 48 bases in frame from base 1. V is trimmed back by 4 bases and J by 0 bases, and the junction contains 5 bases that no gene match accounts for. CDR1 and CDR2, per the germline V gene, are MDHEN and SYDVKM.